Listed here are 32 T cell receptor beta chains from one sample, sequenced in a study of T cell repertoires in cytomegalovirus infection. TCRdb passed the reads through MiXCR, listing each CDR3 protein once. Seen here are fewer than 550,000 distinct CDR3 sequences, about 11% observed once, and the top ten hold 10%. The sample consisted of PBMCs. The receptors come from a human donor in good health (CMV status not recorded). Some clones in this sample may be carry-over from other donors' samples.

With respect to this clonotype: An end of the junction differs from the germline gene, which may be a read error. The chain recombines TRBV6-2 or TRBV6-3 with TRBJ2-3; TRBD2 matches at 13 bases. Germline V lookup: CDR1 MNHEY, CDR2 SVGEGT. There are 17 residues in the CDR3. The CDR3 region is CASSYPGLAGPTNTQYF. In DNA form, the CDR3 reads TGTGCCAGCAGTTATCCGGGACTAGCGGGGCCCACAAATACGCAGTATTTT.

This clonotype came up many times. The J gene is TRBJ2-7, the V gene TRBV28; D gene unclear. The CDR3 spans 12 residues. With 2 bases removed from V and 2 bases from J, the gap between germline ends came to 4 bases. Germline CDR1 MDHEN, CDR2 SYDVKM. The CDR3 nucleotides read TGTGCCAGCAGTTTAATGGCCTACGAGCAGTACTTC. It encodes CASSLMAYEQYF.

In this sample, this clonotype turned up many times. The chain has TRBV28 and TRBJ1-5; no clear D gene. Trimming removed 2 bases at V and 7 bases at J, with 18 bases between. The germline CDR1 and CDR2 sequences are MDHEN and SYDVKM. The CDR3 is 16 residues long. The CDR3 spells CASSLSWGSYGQPQHF. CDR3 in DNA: TGTGCCAGCAGTTTAAGTTGGGGAAGTTACGGGCAGCCCCAGCATTTT.

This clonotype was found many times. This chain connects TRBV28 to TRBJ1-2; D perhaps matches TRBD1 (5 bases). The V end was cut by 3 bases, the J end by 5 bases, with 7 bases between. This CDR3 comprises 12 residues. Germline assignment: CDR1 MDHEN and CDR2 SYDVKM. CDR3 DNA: TGTGCCAGCAGTTTTAAGGGGTATGGCTACACCTTC. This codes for CASSFKGYGYTF.

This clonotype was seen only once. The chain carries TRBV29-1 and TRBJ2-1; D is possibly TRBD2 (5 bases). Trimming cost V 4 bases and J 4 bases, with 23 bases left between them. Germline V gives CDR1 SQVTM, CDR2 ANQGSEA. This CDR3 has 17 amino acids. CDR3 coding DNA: TGCAGCGTTGTAGCTTCCCGGGGATCCACGCGATACAATGAGCAGTTCTTC. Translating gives CSVVASRGSTRYNEQFF.

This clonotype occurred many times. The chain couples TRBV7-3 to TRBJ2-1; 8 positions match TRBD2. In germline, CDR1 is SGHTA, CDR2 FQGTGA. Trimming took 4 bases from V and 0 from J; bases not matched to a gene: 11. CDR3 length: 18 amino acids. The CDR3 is CASSSFSGGRSSYNEQFF. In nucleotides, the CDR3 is TGTGCCAGCAGCTCCTTCAGCGGGGGCCGGAGCTCCTACAATGAGCAGTTCTTC. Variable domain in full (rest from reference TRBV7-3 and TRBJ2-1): GAGVSQTPSNKVTEKGKYVELRCDPISGHTALYWYRQSLGQGPEFLIYFQGTGAADDSGLPNDRFFAVRPEGSVSTLKIQRTERGDSAVYLCASSSFSGGRSSYNEQFFGPGTRLTVL.

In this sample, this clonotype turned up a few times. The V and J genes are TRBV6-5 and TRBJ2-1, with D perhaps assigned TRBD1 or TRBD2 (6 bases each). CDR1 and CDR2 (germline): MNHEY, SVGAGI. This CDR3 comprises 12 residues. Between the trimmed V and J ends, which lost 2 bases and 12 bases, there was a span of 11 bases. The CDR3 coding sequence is TGTGCCAGCAGTTACGGAGGGGGACTGCAGTTCTTC. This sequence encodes CASSYGGGLQFF.

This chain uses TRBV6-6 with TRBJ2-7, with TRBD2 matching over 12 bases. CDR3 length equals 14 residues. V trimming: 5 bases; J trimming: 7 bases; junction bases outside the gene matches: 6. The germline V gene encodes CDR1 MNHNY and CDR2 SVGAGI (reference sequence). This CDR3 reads CASSASGGAREQYF. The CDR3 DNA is TGTGCCAGCAGTGCTAGCGGGGGGGCGCGGGAGCAGTACTTC.

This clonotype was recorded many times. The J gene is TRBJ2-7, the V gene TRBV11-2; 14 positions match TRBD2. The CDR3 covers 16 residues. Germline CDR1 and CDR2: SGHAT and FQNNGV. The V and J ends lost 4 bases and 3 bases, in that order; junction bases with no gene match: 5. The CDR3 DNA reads TGTGCCAGCAGCTCCCGACTAGCGGGGGGGGTCTACGAGCAGTACTTC. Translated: CASSSRLAGGVYEQYF.

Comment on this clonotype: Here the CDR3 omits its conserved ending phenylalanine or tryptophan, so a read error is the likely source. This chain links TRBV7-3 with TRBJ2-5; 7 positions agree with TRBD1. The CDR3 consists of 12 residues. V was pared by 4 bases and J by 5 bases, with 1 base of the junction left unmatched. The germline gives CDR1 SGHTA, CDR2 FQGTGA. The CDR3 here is CASSSQGETQYL. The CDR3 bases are TGTGCCAGCAGCTCACAGGGGGAGACCCAGTACCTC.

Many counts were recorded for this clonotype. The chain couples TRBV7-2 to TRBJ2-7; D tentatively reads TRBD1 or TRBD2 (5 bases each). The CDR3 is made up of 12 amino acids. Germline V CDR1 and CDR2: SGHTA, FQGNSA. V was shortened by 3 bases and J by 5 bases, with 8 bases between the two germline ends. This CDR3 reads CASSFTGHEQYF. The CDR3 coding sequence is TGTGCCAGCAGCTTTACGGGGCACGAGCAGTACTTC.

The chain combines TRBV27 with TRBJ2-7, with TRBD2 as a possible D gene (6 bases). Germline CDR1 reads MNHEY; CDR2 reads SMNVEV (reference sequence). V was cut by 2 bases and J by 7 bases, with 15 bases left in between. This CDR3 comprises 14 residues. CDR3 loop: CASSLNGLEGEQYF. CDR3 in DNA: TGTGCCAGCAGTTTAAACGGGCTGGAGGGGGAGCAGTACTTC.

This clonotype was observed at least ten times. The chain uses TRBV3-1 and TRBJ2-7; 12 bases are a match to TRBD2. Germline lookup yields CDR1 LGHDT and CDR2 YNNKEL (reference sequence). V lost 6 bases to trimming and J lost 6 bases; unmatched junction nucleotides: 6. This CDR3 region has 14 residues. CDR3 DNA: TGTGCCAGCAGGACTAGCGGGAGTATCGGCGAGCAGTACTTC. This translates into CASRTSGSIGEQYF.

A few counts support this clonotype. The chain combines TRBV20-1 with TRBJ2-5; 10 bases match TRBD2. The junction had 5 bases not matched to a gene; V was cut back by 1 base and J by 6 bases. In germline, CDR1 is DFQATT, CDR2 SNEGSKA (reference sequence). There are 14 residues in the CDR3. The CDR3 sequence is CSARGPSGGKTQYF. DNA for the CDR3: TGCAGTGCTAGAGGGCCTAGCGGGGGCAAGACCCAGTACTTC.

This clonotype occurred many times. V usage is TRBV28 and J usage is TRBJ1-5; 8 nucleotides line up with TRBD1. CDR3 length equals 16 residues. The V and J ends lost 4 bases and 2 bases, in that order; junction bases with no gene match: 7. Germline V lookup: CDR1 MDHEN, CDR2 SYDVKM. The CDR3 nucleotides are TGTGCCAGCAGTTCGCAGGGGGCGCCAGGCAATCAGCCCCAGCATTTT. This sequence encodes CASSSQGAPGNQPQHF. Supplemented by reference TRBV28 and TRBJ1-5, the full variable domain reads DVKVTQSSRYLVKRTGEKVFLECVQDMDHENMFWYRQDPGLGLRLIYFSYDVKMKEKGDIPEGYSVSREKKERFSLILESASTNQTSMYLCASSSQGAPGNQPQHFGDGTRLSIL.

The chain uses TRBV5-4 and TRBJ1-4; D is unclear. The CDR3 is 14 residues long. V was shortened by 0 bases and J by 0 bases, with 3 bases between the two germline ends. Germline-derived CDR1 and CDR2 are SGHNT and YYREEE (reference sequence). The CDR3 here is CASSLEPTNEKLFF. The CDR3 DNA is TGTGCCAGCAGCTTGGAACCAACTAATGAAAAACTGTTTTTT.

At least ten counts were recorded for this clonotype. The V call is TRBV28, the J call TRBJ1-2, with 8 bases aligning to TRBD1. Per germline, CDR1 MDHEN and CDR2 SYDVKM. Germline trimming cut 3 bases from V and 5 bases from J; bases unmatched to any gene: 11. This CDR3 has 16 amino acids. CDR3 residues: CASSFLSGQGIYGYTF. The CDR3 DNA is TGTGCCAGCAGTTTTTTGTCAGGACAGGGAATATATGGCTACACCTTC.

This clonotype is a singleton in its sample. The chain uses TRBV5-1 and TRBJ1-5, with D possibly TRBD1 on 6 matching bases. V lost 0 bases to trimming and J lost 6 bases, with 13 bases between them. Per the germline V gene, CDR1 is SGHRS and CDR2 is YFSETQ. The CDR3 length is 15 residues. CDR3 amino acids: CASSLAPGAPQPQHF. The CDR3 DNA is TGCGCCAGCAGCTTGGCCCCGGGGGCGCCTCAGCCCCAGCATTTT.

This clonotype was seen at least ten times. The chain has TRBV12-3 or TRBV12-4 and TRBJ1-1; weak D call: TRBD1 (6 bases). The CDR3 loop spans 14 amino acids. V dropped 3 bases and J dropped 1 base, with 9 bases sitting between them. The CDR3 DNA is TGTGCCAGCAGTTTTAGCAGGGGGAACACTGAAGCTTTCTTT. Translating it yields CASSFSRGNTEAFF.

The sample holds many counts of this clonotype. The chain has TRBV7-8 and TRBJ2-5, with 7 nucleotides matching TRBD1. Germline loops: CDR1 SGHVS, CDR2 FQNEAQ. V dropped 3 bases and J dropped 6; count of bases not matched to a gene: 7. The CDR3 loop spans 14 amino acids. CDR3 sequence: CASSFETGLKTQYF. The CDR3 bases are TGTGCCAGCAGCTTTGAGACAGGGCTAAAGACCCAGTACTTC.

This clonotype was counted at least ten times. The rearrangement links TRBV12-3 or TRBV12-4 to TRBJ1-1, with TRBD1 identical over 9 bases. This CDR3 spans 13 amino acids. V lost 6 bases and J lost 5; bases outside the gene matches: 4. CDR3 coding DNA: TGTGCCAGCAGCCCCGGACAGGGGACTGAAGCTTTCTTT. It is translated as CASSPGQGTEAFF.

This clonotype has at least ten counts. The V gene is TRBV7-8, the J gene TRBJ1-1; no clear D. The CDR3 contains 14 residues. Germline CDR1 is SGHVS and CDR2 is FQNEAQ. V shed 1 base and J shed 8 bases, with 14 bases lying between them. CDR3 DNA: TGTGCCAGCAGCTTAGTCGAAGGGAACGGCGAAGCTTTCTTT. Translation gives CASSLVEGNGEAFF.

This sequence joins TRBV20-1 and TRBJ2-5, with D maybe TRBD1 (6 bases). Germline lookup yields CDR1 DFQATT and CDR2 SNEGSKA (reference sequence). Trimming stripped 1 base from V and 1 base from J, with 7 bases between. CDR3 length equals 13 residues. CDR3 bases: TGCAGTGCTAGAGGACAGGCCCAAGAGACCCAGTACTTC. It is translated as CSARGQAQETQYF.

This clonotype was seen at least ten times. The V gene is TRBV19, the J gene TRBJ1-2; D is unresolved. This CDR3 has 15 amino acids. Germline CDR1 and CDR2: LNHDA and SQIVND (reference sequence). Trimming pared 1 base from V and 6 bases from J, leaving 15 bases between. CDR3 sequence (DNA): TGTGCCAGTAGTATAGTTCCGGCATCCTCTAATGGCTACACCTTC. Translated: CASSIVPASSNGYTF.

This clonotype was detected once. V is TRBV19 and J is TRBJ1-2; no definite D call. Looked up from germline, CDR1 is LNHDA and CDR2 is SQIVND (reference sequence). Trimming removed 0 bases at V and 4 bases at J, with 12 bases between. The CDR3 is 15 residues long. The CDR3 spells CASSIDGQVLYGYTF. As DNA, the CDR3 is TGTGCCAGTAGTATAGATGGGCAGGTACTCTATGGCTACACCTTC.

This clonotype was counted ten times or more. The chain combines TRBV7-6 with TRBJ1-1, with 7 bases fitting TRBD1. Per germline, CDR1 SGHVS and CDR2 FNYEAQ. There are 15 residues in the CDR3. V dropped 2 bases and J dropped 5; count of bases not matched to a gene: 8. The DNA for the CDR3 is TGTGCCAGCAGCTTACAGGGGGGTACGAGAACTGAAGCTTTCTTT. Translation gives CASSLQGGTRTEAFF.

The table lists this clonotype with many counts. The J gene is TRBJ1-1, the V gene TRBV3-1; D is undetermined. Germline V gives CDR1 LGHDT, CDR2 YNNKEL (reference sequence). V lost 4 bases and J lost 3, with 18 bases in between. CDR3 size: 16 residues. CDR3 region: CASSRRVRKEDTEAFF. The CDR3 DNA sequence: TGTGCCAGCAGCCGAAGAGTGAGAAAGGAGGACACTGAAGCTTTCTTT.

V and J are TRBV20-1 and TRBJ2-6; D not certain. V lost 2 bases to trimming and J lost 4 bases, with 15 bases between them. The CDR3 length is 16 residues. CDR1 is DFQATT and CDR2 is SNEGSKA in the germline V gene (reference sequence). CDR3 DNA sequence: TGCAGTGCTAGATCCCTCGGCCGTTTCGGGGCCAACGTCCTGACTTTC. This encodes CSARSLGRFGANVLTF.

Written as DNA, the CDR3 is TGTGCCAGCAGCTTGGTCGGACAGGGTGTTAATGAGCAGTTCTTC. Its translation: CASSLVGQGVNEQFF. V is TRBV5-4 and J is TRBJ2-1, with 8 bases lining up with TRBD1. The germline gives CDR1 SGHNT, CDR2 YYREEE (reference sequence). The V segment lost 0 bases and the J segment 7 bases; nucleotides outside the gene matches: 6. This CDR3 has 15 amino acids.

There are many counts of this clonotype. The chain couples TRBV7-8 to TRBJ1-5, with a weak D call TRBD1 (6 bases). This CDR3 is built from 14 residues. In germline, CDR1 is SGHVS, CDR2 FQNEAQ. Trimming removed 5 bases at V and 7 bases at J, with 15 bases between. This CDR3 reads CASSDRQGRQPQHF. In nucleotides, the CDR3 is TGTGCCAGCAGCGACCGCCAGGGGCGACAGCCCCAGCATTTT.

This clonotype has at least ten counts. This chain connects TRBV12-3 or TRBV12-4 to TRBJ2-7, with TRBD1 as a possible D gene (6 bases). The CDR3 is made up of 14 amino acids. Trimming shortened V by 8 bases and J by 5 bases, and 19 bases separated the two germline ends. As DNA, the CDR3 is TGTGCCAGCGGGGGTGGGACACCCACCCACGAGCAGTACTTC. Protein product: CASGGGTPTHEQYF.

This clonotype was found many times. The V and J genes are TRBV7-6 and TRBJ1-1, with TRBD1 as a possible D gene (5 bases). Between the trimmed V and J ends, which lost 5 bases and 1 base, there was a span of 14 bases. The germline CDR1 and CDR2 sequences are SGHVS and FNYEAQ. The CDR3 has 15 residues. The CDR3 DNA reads TGTGCCAGCAGCCCAGCTGGGACGGGGAACACTGAAGCTTTCTTT. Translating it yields CASSPAGTGNTEAFF. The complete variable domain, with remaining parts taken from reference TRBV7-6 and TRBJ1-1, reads GAGVSQSPRYKVTKRGQDVALRCDPISGHVSLYWYRQALGQGPEFLTYFNYEAQQDKSGLPNDRFSAERPEGSISTLTIQRTEQRDSAMYRCASSPAGTGNTEAFFGQGTRLTVV.